These 3 T cell receptor beta chains were all obtained from the same sample, sequenced in a study of post-analysis software for immune sequencing data. Every TCR beta cDNA library bore unique molecular identifiers. Each CDR3 protein gets one entry after TCRdb re-called the PCR reads with MiXCR. The data show about 430,000 distinct CDR3 sequences, roughly 40% seen once. Whole-study findings and limits: Relative to controls, patients had about 5 TRBV segments at higher frequency, with TRBV5-6, TRBV5-1 and TRBV20-1 among these.

For these receptors, no antigen is known. The sequenced sample consisted of blood. The receptors were sampled from a girl aged 2-15 years with multiple sclerosis.

The rearrangement uses TRBV4-3 and TRBJ1-6, with 9 bases aligning to TRBD1. Germline V gene data show CDR1 as LGHNA and CDR2 as YSLEER. This CDR3 spans 15 amino acids. The ends lost 4 bases at V and 8 bases at J; junction bases unmatched: 6. The CDR3 DNA reads as TGCGCCAGCAGCCGATCAGGACAGGGGTATTCACCCCTCCACTTT. Translated: CASSRSGQGYSPLHF.

This chain uses TRBV7-9 with TRBJ2-5; 8 nucleotides line up with TRBD1. V shed 0 bases, J shed 5 bases, and the junction held 17 bases outside the gene matches. Germline V gives CDR1 SEHNR, CDR2 FQNEAQ (reference sequence). The CDR3 sequence is 19 residues long. CDR3: CASSLALLRDRRIRETQYF. The CDR3 nucleotides read TGTGCCAGCAGCTTAGCGCTCTTGCGGGACAGGAGAATACGGGAGACCCAGTACTTC.

The rearrangement links TRBV5-1 to TRBJ2-1, with 8 bases aligning to TRBD2. Germline trimming cut 1 base from V and 8 bases from J; bases unmatched to any gene: 14. Germline loops: CDR1 SGHRS, CDR2 YFSETQ. The CDR3 has 17 residues. Written as DNA, the CDR3 is TGCGCCAGCAGCTTGACTAGTGAGCGGGAGAGTTCCGATGAGCAGTTCTTC. This encodes CASSLTSERESSDEQFF. The full variable domain, rest sourced from reference TRBV5-1 and TRBJ2-1, is KAGVTQTPRYLIKTRGQQVTLSCSPISGHRSVSWYQQTPGQGLQFLFEYFSETQRNKGNFPGRFSGRQFSNSRSEMNVSTLELGDSALYLCASSLTSERESSDEQFFGPGTRLTVL.